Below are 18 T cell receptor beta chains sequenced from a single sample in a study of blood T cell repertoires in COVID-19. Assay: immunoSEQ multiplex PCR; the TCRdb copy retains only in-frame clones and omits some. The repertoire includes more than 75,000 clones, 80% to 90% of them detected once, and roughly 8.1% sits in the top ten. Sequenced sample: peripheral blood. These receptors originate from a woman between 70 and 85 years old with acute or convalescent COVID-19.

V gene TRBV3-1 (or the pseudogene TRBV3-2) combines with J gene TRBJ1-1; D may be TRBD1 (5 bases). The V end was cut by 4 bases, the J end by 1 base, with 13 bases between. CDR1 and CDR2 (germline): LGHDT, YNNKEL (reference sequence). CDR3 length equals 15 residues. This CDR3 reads CASSLRQFPNTEAFF. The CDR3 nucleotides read TGTGCCAGCAGCCTCAGACAGTTCCCGAACACTGAAGCTTTCTTT.

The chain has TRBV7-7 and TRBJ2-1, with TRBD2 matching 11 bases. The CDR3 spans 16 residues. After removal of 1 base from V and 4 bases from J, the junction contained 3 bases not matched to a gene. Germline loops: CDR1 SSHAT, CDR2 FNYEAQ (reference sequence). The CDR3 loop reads CASSLGLAGGYNEQFF. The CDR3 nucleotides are TGTGCCAGCAGCTTAGGGCTAGCGGGAGGTTACAATGAGCAGTTCTTC.

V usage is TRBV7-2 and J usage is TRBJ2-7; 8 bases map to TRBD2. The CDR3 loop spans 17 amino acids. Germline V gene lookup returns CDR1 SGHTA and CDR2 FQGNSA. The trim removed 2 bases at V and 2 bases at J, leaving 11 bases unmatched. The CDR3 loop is CASSLLSSVLAAYEQYF. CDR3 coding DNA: TGTGCCAGCAGCTTATTATCGTCGGTACTAGCGGCCTACGAGCAGTACTTC.

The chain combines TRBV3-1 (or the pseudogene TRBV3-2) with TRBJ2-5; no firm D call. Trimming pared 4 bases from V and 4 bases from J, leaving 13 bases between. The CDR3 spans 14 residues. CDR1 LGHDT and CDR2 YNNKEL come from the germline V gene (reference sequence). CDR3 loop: CASSPQLSRETQYF. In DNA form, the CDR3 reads TGTGCCAGCAGCCCCCAGCTTAGCAGAGAGACCCAGTACTTC.

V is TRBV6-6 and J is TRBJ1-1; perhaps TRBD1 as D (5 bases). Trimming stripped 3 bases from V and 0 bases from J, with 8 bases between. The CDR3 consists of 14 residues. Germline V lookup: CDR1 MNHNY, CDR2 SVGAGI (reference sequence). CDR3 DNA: TGTGCCAGCAGTTATCAGGGATTGAACACTGAAGCTTTCTTT. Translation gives CASSYQGLNTEAFF.

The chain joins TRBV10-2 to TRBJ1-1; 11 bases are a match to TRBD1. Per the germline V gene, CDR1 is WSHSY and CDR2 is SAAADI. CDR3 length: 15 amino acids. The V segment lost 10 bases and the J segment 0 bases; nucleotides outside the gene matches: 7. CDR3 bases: TGCGCCATTGCCGGGACAGGGGGGCTGAACACTGAAGCTTTCTTT. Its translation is CAIAGTGGLNTEAFF.

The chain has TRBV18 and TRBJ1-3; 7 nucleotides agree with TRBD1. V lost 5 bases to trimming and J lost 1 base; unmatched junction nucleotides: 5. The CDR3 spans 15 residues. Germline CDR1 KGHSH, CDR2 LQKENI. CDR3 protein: CASSWDRRSGNTIYF. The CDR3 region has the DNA TGTGCCAGCTCATGGGACAGAAGGTCTGGAAACACCATATATTTT.

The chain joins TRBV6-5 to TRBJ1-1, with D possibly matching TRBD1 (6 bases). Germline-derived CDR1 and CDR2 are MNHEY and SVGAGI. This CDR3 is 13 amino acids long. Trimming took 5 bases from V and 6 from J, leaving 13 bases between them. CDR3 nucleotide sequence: TGTGCCAGCAGTCCCTACGGACAGTCTGAAGCTTTCTTT. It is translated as CASSPYGQSEAFF.

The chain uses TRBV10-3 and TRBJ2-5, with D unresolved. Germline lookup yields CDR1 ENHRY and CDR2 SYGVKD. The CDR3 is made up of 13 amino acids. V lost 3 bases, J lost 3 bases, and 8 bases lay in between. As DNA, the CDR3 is TGTGCCATCAGTGACAGGTCAGAAGAGACCCAGTACTTC. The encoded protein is CAISDRSEETQYF.

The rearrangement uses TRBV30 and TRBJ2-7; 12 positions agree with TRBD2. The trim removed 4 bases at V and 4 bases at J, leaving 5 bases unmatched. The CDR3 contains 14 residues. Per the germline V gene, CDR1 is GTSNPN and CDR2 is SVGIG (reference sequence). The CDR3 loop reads CAWKRTSGKYEQYF. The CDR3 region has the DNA TGTGCCTGGAAACGGACTAGCGGGAAATACGAGCAGTACTTC.

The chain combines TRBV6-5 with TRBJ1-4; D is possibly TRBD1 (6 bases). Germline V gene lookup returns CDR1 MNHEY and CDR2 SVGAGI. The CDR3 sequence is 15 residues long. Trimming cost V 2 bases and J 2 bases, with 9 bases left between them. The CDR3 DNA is TGTGCCAGCAGTTACGCGCAGGGGACTAATGAAAAACTGTTTTTT. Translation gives CASSYAQGTNEKLFF.

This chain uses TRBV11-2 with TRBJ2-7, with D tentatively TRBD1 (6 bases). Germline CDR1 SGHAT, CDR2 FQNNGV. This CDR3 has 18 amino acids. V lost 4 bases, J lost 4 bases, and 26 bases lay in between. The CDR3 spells CASSSPINGRGLPYEQYF. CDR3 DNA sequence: TGTGCCAGCAGCTCACCTATAAACGGTAGGGGGTTACCATACGAGCAGTACTTC. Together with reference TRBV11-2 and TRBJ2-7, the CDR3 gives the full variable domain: EAGVAQSPRYKIIEKRQSVAFWCNPISGHATLYWYQQILGQGPKLLIQFQNNGVVDDSQLPKDRFSAERLKGVDSTLKIQPAKLEDSAVYLCASSSPINGRGLPYEQYFGPGTRLTVT.

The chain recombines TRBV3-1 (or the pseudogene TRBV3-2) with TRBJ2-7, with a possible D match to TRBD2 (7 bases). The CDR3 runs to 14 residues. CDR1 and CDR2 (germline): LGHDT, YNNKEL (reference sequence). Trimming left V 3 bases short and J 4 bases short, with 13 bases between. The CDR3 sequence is CASSQGGGTYEQYF. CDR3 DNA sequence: TGTGCCAGCAGCCAGGGCGGGGGCACATACGAGCAGTACTTC.

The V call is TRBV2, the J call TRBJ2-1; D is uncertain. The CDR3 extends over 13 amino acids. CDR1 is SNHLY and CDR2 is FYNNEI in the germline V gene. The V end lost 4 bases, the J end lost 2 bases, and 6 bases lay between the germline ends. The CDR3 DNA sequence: TGTGCCAGCAGTGTTAGTGCCTACAATGAGCAGTTCTTC. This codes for CASSVSAYNEQFF.

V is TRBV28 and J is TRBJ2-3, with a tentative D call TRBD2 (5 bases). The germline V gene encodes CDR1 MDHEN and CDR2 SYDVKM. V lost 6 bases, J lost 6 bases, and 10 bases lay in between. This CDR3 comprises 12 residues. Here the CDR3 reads CASSASKDTQYF. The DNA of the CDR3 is TGTGCCAGCAGCGCTAGCAAGGATACGCAGTATTTT.

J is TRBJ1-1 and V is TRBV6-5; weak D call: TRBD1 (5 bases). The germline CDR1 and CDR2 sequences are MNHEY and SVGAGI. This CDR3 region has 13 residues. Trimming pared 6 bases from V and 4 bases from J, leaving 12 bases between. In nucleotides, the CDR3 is TGTGCCAGCAGGATGGGGCTTGGCACTGAAGCTTTCTTT. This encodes CASRMGLGTEAFF.

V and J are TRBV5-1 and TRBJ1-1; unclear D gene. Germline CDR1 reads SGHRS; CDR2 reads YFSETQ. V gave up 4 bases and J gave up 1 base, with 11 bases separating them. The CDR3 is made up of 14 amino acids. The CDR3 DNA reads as TGCGCCAGCAGCCCTCACGGAGGGAACACTGAAGCTTTCTTT. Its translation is CASSPHGGNTEAFF.

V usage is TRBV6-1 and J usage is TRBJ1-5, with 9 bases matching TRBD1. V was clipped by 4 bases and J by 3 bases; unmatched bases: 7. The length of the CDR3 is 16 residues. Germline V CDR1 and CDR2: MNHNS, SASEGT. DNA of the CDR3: TGTGCCAGCAGTGCAACTACAGGGGGCCCCAATCAGCCCCAGCATTTT. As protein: CASSATTGGPNQPQHF.